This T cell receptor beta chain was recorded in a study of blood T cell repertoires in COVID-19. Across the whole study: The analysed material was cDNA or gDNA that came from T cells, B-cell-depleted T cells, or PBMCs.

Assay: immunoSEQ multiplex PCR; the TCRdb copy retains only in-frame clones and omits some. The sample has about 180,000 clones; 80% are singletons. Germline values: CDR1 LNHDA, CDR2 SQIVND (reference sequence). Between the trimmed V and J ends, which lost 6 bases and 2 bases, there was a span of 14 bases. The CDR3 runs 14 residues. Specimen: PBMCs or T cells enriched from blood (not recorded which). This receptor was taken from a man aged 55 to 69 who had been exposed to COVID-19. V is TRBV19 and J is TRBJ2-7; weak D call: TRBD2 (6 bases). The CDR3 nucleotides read TGTGCCAGTAGGGGGGTAGCGGCGACCTACGAGCAGTACTTC. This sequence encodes CASRGVAATYEQYF.